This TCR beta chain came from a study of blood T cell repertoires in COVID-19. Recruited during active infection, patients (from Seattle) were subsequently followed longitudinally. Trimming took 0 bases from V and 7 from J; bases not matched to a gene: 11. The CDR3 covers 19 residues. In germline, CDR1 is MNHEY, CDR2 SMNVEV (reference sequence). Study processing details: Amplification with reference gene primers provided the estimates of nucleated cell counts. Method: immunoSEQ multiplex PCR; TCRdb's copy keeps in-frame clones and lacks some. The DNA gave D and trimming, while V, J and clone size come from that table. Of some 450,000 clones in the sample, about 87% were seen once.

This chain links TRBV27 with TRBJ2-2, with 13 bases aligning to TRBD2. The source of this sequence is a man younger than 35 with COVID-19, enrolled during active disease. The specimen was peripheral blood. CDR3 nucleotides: TGTGCCAGCAGTTTATCGCGCCCGGGACTAGCGGGATTAGTCGGGGAGCTGTTTTTT. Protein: CASSLSRPGLAGLVGELFF.